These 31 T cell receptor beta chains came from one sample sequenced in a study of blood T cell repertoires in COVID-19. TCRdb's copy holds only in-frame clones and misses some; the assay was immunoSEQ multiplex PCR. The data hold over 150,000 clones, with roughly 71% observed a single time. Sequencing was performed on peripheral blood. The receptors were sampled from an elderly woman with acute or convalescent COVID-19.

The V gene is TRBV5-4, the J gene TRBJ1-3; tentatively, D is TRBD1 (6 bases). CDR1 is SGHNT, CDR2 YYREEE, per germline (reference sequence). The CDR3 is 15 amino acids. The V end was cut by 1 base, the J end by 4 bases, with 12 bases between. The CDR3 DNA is TGTGCCAGCAGCTTGCAGGGGACAAGCGGAAACACCATATATTTT. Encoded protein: CASSLQGTSGNTIYF.

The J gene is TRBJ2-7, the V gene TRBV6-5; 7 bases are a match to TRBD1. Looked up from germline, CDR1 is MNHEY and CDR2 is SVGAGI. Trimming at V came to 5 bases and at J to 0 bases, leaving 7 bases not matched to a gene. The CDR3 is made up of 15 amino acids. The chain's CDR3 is CASSRTGDTSYEQYF. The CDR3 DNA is TGTGCCAGCAGTCGCACAGGGGACACCTCCTACGAGCAGTACTTC.

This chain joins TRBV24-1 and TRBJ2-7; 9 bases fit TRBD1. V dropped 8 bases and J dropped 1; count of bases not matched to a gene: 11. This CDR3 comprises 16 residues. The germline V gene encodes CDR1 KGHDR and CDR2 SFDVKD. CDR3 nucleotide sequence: TGTGCCACCATCTCGACAGGACAGGGGACTTCCTACGAGCAGTACTTC. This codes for CATISTGQGTSYEQYF.

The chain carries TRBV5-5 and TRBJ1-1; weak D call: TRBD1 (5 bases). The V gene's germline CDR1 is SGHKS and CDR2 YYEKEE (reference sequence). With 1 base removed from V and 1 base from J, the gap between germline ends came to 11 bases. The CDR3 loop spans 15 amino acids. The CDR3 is CASSLHRQGNTEAFF. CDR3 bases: TGTGCCAGCAGCTTGCACCGGCAGGGGAACACTGAAGCTTTCTTT. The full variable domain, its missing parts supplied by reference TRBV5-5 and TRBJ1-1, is DAGVTQSPTHLIKTRGQQVTLRCSPISGHKSVSWYQQVLGQGPQFIFQYYEKEERGRGNFPDRFSARQFPNYSSELNVNALLLGDSALYLCASSLHRQGNTEAFFGQGTRLTVV.

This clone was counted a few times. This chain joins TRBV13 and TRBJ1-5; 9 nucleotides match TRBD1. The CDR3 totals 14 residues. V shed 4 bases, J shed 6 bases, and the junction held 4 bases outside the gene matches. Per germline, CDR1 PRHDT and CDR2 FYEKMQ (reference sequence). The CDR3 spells CASSSGQGFQPQHF. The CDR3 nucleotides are TGTGCCAGCAGCTCCGGACAGGGGTTTCAGCCCCAGCATTTT.

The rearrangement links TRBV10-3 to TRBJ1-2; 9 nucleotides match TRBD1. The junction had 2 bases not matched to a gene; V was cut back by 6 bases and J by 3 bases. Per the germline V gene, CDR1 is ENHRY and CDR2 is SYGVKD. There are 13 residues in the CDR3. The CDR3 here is CAISRDRDYGYTF. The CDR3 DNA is TGTGCCATCAGCCGGGACAGGGACTATGGCTACACCTTC.

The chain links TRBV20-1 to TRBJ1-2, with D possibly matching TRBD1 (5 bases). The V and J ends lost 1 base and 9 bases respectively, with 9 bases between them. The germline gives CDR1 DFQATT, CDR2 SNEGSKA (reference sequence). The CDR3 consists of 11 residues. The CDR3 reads CSARVQARYTF. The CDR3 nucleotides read TGCAGTGCTAGAGTACAGGCACGCTACACCTTC.

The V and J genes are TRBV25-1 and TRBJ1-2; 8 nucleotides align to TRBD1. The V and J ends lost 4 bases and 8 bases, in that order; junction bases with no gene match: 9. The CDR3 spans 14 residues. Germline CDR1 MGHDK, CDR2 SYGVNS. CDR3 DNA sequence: TGTGCCAGCAGTGGGGGACAGGCCGTTCGGGGCTACACCTTC. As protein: CASSGGQAVRGYTF.

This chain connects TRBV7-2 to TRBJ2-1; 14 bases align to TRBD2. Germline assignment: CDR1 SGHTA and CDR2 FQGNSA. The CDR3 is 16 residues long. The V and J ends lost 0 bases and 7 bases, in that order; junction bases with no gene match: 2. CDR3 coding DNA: TGTGCCAGCAGCTTAGCGGGGACTAGCGGGAGAAATGAGCAGTTCTTC. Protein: CASSLAGTSGRNEQFF.

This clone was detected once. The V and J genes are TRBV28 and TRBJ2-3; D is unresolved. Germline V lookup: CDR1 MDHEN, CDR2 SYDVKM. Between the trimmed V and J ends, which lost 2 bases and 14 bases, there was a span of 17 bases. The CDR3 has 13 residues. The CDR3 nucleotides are TGTGCCAGCAGTTTAGGCCCCCCCAGGTTCCCGTATTTT. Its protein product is CASSLGPPRFPYF.

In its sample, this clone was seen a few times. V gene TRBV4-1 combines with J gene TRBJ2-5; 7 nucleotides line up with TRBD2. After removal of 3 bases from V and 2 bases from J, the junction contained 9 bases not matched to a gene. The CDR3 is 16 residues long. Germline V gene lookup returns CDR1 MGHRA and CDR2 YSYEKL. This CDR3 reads CASSQASGTMQETQYF. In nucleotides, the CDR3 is TGCGCCAGCAGCCAGGCCTCCGGGACTATGCAAGAGACCCAGTACTTC.

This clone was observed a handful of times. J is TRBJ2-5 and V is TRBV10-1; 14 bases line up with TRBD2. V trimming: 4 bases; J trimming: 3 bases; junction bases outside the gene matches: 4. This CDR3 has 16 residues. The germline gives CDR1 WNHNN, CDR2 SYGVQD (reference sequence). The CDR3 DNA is TGCGCCAGCAGTGCCCCGGGACTAGCGGGAGAAGAGACCCAGTACTTC. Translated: CASSAPGLAGEETQYF.

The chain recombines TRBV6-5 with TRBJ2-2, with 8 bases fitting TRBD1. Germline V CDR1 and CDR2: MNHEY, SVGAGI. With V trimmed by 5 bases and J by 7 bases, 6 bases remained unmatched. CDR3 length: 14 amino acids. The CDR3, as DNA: TGTGCCAGCAGTATCAGGGGGCAAGGCGGGGAGCTGTTTTTT. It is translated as CASSIRGQGGELFF.

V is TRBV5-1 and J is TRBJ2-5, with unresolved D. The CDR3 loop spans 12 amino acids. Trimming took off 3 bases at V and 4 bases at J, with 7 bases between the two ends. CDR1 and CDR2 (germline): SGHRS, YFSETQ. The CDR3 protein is CASSSVLETQYF. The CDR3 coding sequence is TGCGCCAGCAGCTCAGTCCTAGAGACCCAGTACTTC.

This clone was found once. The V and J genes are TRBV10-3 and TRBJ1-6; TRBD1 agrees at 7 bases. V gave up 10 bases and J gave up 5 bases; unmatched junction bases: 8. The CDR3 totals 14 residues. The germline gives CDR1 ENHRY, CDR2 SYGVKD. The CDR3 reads CATAGQINNSPLHF. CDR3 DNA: TGTGCCACGGCGGGACAGATCAATAATTCACCCCTCCACTTT.

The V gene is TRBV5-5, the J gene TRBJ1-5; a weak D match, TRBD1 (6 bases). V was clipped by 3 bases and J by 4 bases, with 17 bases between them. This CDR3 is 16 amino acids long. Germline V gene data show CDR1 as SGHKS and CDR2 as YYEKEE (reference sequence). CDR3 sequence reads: CASSSIQGTQNQPQHF. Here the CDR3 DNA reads TGTGCCAGCAGCTCCATCCAGGGGACACAGAATCAGCCCCAGCATTTT.

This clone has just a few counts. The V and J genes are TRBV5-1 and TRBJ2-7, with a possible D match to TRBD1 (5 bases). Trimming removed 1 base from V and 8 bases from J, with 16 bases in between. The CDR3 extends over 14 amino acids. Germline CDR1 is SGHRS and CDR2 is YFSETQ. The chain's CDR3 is CASSLYSQGDKQYF. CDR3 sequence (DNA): TGCGCCAGCAGCTTGTATTCGCAGGGTGACAAGCAGTACTTC. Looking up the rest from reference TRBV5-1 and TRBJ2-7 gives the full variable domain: KAGVTQTPRYLIKTRGQQVTLSCSPISGHRSVSWYQQTPGQGLQFLFEYFSETQRNKGNFPGRFSGRQFSNSRSEMNVSTLELGDSALYLCASSLYSQGDKQYFGPGTRLTVT.

The CDR3 loop reads CASSLGRHLGGTEAFF. CDR3 sequence (DNA): TGCGCCAGCAGCTTGGGACGACATCTCGGAGGCACTGAAGCTTTCTTT. This chain uses TRBV5-1 with TRBJ1-1; D uncertain. Germline-derived CDR1 and CDR2 are SGHRS and YFSETQ. CDR3 length equals 16 residues. V was cut by 0 bases and J by 4 bases, with 16 bases left in between.

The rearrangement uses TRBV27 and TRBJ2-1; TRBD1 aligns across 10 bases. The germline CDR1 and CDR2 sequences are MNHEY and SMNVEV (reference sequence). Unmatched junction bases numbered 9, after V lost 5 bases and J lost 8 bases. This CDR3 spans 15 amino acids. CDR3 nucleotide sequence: TGTGCCAGCAGTCCGGGGACAGGGGCGCACTATGAGCAGTTCTTC. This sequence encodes CASSPGTGAHYEQFF.

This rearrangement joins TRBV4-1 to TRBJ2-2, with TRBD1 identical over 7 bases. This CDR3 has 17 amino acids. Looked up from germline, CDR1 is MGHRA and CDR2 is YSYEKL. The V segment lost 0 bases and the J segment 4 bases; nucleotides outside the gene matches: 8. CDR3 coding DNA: TGCGCCAGCAGCCAAGATGGGCGAAACAGGGGCACCGGGGAGCTGTTTTTT. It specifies CASSQDGRNRGTGELFF.

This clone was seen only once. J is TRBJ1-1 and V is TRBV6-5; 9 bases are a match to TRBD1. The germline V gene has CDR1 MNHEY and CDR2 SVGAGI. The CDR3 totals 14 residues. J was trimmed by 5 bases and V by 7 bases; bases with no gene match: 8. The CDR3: CASTNRGRWTEAFF. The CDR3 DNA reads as TGTGCCAGCACCAACAGGGGGCGCTGGACTGAAGCTTTCTTT.

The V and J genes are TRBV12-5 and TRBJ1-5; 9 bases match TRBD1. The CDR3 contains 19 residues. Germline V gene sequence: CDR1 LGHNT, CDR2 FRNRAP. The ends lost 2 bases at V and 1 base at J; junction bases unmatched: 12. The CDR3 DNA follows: TGTGCTAGTGGTTTGTCGGGGACAGGGCGGATGATAAGCAATCAGCCCCAGCATTTT. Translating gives CASGLSGTGRMISNQPQHF.

The CDR3 sequence: CASSGQGKNEKLFF. The CDR3 nucleotides are TGTGCCAGCAGTGGACAGGGTAAAAATGAAAAACTGTTTTTT. The chain couples TRBV2 to TRBJ1-4; TRBD1 matches 7 bases. The CDR3 covers 14 residues. Germline lookup yields CDR1 SNHLY and CDR2 FYNNEI. The trim removed 4 bases at V and 5 bases at J, leaving 4 bases unmatched.

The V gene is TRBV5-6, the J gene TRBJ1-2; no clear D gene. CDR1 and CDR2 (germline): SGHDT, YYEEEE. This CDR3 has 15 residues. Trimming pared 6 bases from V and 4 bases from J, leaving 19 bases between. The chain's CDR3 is CASNKDGGSGYGYTF. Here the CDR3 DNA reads TGTGCCAGCAACAAGGACGGAGGGTCCGGCTATGGCTACACCTTC.

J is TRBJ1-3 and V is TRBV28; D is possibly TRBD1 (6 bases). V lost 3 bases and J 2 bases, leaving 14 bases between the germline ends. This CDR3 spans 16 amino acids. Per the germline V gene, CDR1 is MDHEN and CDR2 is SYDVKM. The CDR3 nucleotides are TGTGCCAGCAGTTTTGGGGGCTCCCAGGCTGGAAACACCATATATTTT. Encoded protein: CASSFGGSQAGNTIYF.

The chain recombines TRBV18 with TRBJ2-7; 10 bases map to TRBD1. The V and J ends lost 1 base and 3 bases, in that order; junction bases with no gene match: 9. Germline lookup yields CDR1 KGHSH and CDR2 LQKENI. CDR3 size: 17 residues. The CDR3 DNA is TGTGCCAGCTCACCACGGCTTCCCGGGACAGGGGACTACGAGCAGTACTTC. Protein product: CASSPRLPGTGDYEQYF.

CDR3 nucleotide sequence: TGTGCCAGCCGAACTGGAGATACGCAGTATTTT. Translation gives CASRTGDTQYF. This chain connects TRBV6-5 to TRBJ2-3, with D unresolved. This CDR3 region has 11 residues. V lost 8 bases and J lost 5, with 8 bases in between. Germline CDR1 and CDR2: MNHEY and SVGAGI.

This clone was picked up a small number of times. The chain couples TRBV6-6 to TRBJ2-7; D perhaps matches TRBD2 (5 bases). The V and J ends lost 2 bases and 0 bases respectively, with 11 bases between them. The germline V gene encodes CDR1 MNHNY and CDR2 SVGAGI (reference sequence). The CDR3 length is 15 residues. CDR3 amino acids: CASSYGTGSSYEQYF. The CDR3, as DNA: TGTGCCAGCAGTTACGGTACGGGGAGCTCCTACGAGCAGTACTTC.

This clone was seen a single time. CDR3 region: CASSSQGGRTDTQYF. DNA for the CDR3: TGTGCCAGCAGCTCCCAGGGGGGCCGTACAGATACGCAGTATTTT. This rearrangement joins TRBV7-9 to TRBJ2-3; possible D gene TRBD1, 7 bases. The V gene lost 4 bases and the J gene lost 3 bases, with 14 bases spanning the gap. Germline CDR1 SEHNR, CDR2 FQNEAQ (reference sequence). This CDR3 comprises 15 residues.

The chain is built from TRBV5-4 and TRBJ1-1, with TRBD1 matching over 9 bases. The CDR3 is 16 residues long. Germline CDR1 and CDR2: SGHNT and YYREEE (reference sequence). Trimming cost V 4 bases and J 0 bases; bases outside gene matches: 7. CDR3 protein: CASSGRQGVMNTEAFF. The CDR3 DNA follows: TGTGCCAGCAGCGGGAGACAGGGGGTTATGAACACTGAAGCTTTCTTT.

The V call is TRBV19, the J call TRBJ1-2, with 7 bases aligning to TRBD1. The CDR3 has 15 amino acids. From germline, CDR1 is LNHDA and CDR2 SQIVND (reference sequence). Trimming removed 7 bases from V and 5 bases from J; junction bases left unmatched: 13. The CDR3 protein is CASTPGSDRTYGYTF. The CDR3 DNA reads TGTGCCAGTACCCCAGGGTCGGACAGGACTTATGGCTACACCTTC.